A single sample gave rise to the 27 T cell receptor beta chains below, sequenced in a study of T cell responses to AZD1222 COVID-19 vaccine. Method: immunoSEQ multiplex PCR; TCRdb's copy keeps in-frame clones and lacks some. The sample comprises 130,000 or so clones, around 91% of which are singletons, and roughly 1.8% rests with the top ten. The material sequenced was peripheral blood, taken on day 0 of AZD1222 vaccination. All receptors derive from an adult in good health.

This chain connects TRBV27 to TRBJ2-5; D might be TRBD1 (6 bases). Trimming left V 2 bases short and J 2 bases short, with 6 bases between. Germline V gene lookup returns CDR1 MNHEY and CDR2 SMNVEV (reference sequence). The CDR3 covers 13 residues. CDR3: CASSLGTQETQYF. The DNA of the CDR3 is TGTGCCAGCAGTTTAGGGACACAAGAGACCCAGTACTTC.

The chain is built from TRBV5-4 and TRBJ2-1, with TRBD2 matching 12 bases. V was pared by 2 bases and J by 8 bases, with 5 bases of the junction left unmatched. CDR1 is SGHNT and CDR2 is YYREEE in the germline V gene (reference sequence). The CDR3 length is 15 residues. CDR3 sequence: CASSFLAGGPDEQFF. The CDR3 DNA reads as TGTGCCAGCAGCTTCCTAGCGGGAGGGCCTGATGAGCAGTTCTTC.

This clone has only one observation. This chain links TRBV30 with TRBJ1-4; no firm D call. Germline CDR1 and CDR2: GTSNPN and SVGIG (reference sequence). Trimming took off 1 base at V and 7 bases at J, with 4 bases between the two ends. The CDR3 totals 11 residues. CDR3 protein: CAWSDFEKLFF. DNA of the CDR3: TGTGCCTGGAGTGACTTTGAAAAACTGTTTTTT.

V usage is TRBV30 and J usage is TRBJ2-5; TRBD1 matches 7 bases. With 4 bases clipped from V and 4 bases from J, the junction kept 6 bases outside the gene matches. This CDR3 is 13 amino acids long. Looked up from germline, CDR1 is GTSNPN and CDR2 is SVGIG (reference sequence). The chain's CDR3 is CAWTRQGRETQYF. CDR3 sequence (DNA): TGTGCCTGGACCCGACAGGGCCGAGAGACCCAGTACTTC.

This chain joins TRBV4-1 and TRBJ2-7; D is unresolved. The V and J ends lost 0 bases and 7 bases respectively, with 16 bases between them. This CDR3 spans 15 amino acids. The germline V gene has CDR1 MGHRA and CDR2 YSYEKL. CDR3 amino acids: CASSQDEFGEWEQYF. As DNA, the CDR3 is TGCGCCAGCAGCCAAGATGAGTTCGGTGAGTGGGAGCAGTACTTC.

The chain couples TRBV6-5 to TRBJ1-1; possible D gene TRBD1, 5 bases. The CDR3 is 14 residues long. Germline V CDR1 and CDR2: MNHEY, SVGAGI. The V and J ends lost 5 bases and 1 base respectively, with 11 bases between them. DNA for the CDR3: TGTGCCAGCAGTACCGGGACTCCGAACACTGAAGCTTTCTTT. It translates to CASSTGTPNTEAFF.

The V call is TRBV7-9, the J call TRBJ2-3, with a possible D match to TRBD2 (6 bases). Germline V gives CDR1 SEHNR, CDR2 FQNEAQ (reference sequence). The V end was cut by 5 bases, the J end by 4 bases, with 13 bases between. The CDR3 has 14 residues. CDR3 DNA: TGTGCCAGCAGCCCGTGGGGGGAGCCAGATACGCAGTATTTT. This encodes CASSPWGEPDTQYF. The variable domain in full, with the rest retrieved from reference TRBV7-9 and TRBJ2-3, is DTGVSQNPRHKITKRGQNVTFRCDPISEHNRLYWYRQTLGQGPEFLTYFQNEAQLEKSRLLSDRFSAERPKGSFSTLEIQRTEQGDSAMYLCASSPWGEPDTQYFGPGTRLTVL.

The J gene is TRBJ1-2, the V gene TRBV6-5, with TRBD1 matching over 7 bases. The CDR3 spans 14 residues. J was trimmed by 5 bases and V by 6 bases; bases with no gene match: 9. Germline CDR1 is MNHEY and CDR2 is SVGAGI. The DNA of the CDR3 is TGTGCCAGCAGGAGGGGACAGAGCTTTTATGGCTACACCTTC. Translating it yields CASRRGQSFYGYTF.

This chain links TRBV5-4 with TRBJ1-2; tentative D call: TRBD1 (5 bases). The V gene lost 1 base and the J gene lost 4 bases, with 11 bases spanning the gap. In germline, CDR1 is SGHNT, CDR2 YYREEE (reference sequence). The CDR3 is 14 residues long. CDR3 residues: CASSLSGQGYGYTF. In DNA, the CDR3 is TGTGCCAGCAGCTTGTCGGGCCAGGGCTATGGCTACACCTTC.

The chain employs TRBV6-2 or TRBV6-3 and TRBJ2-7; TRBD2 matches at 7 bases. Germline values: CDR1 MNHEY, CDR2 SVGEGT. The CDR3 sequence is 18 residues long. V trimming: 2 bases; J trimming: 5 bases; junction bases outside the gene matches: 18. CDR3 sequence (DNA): TGTGCCAGCAGTTACCTTCCCGGGACTACGACGGGTGGCAACGAGCAGTACGTC. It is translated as CASSYLPGTTTGGNEQYV.

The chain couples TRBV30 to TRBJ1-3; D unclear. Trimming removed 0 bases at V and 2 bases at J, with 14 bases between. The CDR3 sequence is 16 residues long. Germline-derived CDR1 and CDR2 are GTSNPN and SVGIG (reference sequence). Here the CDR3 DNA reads TGTGCCTGGAGTGTACGAACTGGGAAGGCTGGAAACACCATATATTTT. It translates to CAWSVRTGKAGNTIYF.

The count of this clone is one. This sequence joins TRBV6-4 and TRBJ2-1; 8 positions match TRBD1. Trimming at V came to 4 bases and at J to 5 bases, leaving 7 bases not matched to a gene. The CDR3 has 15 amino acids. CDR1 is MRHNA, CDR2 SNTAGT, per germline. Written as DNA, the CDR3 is TGTGCCAGCAGTGTAAGGACAGGGAACGACAATGAGCAGTTCTTC. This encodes CASSVRTGNDNEQFF.

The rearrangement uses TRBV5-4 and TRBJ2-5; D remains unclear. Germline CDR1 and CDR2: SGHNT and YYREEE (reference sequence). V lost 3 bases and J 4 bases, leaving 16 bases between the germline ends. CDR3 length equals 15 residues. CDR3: CASSSLERVGETQYF. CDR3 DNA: TGTGCCAGCAGCTCCCTTGAACGGGTGGGAGAGACCCAGTACTTC.

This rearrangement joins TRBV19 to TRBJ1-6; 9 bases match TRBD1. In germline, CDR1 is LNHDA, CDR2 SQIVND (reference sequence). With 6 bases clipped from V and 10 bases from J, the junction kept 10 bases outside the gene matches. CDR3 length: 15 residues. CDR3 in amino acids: CASRTGQGIASPLHF. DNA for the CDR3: TGTGCCAGTAGGACCGGACAGGGGATTGCCTCACCCCTCCACTTT.

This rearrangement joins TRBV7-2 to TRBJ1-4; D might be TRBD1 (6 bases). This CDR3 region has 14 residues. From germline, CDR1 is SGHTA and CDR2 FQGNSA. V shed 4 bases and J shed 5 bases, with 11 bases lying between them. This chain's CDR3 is CASSSRGPNEKLFF. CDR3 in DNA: TGTGCCAGCAGCTCCCGGGGGCCGAATGAAAAACTGTTTTTT.

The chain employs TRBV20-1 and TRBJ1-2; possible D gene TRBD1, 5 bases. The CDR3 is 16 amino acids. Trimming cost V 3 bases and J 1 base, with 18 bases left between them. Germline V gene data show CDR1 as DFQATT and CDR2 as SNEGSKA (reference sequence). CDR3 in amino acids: CSASSPGRGNNYGYTF. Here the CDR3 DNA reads TGCAGTGCTAGTTCCCCCGGCCGGGGGAATAACTATGGCTACACCTTC.

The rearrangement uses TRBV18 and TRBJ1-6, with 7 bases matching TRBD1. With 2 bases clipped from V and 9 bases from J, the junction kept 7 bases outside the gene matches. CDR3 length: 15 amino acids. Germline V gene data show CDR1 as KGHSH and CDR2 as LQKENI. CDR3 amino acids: CASSPAAGGISPLHF. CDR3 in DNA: TGTGCCAGCTCACCAGCGGCAGGGGGGATTTCACCCCTCCACTTT.

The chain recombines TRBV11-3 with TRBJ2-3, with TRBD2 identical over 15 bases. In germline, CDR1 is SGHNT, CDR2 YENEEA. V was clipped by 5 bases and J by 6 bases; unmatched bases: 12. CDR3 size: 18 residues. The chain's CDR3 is CASSLLRTSGRAYDTQYF. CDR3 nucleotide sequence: TGTGCCAGCAGCCTACTACGGACTAGCGGGAGGGCCTATGATACGCAGTATTTT. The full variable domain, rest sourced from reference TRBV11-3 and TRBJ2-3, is EAGVVQSPRYKIIEKKQPVAFWCNPISGHNTLYWYLQNLGQGPELLIRYENEEAVDDSQLPKDRFSAERLKGVDSTLKIQPAELGDSAVYLCASSLLRTSGRAYDTQYFGPGTRLTVL.

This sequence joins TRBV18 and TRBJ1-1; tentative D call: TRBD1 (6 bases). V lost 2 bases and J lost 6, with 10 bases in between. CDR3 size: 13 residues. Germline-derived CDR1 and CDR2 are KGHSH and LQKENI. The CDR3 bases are TGTGCCAGCTCACCAAAGGGGGGCGCTGAAGCTTTCTTT. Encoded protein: CASSPKGGAEAFF.

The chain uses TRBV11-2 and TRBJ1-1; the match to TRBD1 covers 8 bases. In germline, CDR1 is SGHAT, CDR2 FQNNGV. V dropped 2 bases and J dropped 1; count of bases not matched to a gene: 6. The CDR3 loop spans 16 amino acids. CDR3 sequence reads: CASSLSQGQGNTEAFF. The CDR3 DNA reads TGTGCCAGCAGCTTAAGCCAAGGACAGGGGAACACTGAAGCTTTCTTT.

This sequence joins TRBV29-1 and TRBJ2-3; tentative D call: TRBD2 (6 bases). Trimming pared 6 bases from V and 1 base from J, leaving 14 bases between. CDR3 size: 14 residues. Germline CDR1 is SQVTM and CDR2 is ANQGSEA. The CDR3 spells CSVTREWGTDTQYF. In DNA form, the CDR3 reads TGCAGCGTCACACGGGAGTGGGGCACAGATACGCAGTATTTT.

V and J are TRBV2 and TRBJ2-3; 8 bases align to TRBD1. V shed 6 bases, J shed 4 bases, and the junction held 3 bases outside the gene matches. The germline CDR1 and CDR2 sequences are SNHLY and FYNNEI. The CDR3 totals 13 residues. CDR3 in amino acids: CASRGTGADTQYF. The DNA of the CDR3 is TGTGCCAGCAGGGGGACAGGAGCAGATACGCAGTATTTT.

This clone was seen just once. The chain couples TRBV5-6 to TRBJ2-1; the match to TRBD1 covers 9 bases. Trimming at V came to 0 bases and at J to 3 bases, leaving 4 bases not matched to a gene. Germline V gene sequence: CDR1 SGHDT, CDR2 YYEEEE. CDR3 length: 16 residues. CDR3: CASSLDRGLDYNEQFF. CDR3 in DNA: TGTGCCAGCAGCTTGGACAGGGGGCTGGACTACAATGAGCAGTTCTTC.

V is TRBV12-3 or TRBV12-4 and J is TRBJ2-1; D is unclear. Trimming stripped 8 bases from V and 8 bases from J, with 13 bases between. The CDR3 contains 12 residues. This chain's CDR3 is CASGKDTDEQFF. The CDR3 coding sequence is TGTGCCAGCGGTAAAGACACGGATGAGCAGTTCTTC.

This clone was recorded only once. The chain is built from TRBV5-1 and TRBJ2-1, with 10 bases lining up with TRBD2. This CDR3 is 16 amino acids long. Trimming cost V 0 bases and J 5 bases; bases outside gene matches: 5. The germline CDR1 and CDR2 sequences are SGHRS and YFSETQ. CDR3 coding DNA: TGCGCCAGCAGCTTGGCGGGTACTAGCGGGGACAATGAGCAGTTCTTC. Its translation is CASSLAGTSGDNEQFF.

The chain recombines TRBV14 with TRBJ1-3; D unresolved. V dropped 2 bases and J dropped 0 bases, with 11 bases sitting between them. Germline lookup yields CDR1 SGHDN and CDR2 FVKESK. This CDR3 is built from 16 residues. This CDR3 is CASSQLLGASGNTIYF. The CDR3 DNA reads TGTGCCAGCAGCCAACTTCTAGGCGCCTCTGGAAACACCATATATTTT.

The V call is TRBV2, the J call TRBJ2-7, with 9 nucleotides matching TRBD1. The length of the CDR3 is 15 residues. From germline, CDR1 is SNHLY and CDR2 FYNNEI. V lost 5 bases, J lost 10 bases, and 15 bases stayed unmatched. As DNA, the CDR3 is TGTGCCAGCAGTCCAGTCCCGGGACAGGGCGTAGGACAGTACTTC. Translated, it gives CASSPVPGQGVGQYF.